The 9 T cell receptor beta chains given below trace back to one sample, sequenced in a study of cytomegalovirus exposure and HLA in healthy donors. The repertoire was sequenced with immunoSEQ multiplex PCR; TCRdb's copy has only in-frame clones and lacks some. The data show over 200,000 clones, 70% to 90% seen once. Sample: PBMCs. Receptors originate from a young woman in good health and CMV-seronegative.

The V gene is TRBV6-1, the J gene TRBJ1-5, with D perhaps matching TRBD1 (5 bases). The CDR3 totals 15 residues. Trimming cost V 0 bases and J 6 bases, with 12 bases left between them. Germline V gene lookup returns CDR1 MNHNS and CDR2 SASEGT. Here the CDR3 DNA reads TGTGCCAGCAGTGAAGCGGAGGGGCACGGTCAGCCCCAGCATTTT. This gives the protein CASSEAEGHGQPQHF.

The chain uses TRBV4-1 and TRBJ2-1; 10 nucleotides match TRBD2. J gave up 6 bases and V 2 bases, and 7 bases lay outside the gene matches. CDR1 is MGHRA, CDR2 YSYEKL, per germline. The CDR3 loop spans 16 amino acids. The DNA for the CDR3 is TGCGCCAGCAGCCAACCGGGACTAGCGACGGGCAATGAGCAGTTCTTC. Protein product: CASSQPGLATGNEQFF.

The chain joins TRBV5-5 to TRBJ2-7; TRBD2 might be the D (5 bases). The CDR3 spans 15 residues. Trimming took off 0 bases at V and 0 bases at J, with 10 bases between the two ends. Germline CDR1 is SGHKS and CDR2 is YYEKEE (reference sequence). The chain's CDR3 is CASSLAGAVSYEQYF. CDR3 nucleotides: TGTGCCAGCAGCTTGGCCGGAGCGGTCTCCTACGAGCAGTACTTC.

The CDR3 region is CASSLGRDQPQHF. The CDR3, as DNA: TGTGCCAGCAGCTTAGGCAGGGATCAGCCCCAGCATTTT. This chain joins TRBV11-2 and TRBJ1-5, with TRBD1 as a possible D gene (5 bases). V shed 1 base and J shed 5 bases, with 6 bases lying between them. CDR1 is SGHAT and CDR2 is FQNNGV in the germline V gene. The CDR3 extends over 13 amino acids.

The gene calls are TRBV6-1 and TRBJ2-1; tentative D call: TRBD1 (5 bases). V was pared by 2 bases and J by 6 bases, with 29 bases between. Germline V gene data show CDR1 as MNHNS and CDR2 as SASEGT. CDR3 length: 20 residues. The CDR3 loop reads CASSERSRSNLMTDSNEQFF. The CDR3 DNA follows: TGTGCCAGCAGTGAAAGGAGTAGGTCCAATCTTATGACAGATAGCAATGAGCAGTTCTTC.

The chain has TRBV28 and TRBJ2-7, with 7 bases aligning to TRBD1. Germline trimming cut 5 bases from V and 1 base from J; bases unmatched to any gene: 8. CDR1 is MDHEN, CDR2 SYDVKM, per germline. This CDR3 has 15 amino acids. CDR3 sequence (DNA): TGTGCCAGCAGTATAAACAGGGGATATTCCTACGAGCAGTACTTC. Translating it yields CASSINRGYSYEQYF.

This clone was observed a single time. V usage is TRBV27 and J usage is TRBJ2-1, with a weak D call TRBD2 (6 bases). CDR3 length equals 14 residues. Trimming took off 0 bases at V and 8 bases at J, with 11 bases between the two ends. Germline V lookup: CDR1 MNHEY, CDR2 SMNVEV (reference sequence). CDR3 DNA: TGTGCCAGCAGTTTATCCGGGCGGAGGGATGAGCAGTTCTTC. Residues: CASSLSGRRDEQFF.

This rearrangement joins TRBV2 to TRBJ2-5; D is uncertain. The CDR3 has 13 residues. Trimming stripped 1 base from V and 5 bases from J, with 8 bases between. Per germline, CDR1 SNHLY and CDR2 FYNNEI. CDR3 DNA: TGTGCCAGCAGTGAAGGGGCCGAGGAGACCCAGTACTTC. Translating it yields CASSEGAEETQYF.

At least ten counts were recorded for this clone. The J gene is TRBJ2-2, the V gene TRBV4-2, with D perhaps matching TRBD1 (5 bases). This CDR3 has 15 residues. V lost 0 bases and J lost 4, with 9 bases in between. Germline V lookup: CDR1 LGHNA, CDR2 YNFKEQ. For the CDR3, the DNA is TGTGCCAGCAGCCAAGACCAAGGGGTCACCGGGGAGCTGTTTTTT. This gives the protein CASSQDQGVTGELFF.